This T cell receptor beta chain was profiled in a study of beta chain features in type 1 diabetes. Background on the study: Regarding age, gender and cell yields, patients proved similar to healthy donors.

Germline CDR1 is SGHRS and CDR2 is YFSETQ. The CDR3 contains 13 residues. Losses at the gene ends were 5 bases for V and 3 bases for J; bases not matched to a gene: 1. Investigators reverse transcribed all isolated RNA, so they sequenced expressed TCRB transcripts. Profiling relied on immunoSEQ multiplex PCR, and the TCRdb table lists in-frame clones only, not all of them. The table includes about 900,000 clones, about a sixth detected once. As regards this clone: The same CDR3 can be traced to other DNA sequences in this sample.

Only one heparinised blood draw was taken per donor, and its volume averaged around 100 mL. Purity exceeding 95% was reached by all sorted populations. This sequence was found in a woman between 18 and 30 years old in good health. The V gene is TRBV5-1, the J gene TRBJ2-7, with 11 bases lining up with TRBD2. Sequenced sample: naive CD4+ T cells from blood. As DNA, the CDR3 is TGCGCCAGCAGAACTAGCGGGAGCTACGAGCAGTACTTC. Translation gives CASRTSGSYEQYF.